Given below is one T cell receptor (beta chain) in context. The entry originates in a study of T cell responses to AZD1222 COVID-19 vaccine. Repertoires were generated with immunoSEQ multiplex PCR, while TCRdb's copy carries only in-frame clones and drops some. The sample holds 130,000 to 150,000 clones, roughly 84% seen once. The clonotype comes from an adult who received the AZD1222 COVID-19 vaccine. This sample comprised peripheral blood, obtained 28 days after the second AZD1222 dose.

CDR3 nucleotide sequence: TGTGCCAGCTCGTACTACAATGAGCAGTTCTTC. Translated, it gives CASSYYNEQFF. The chain links TRBV12-3 or TRBV12-4 to TRBJ2-1; D remains unclear. This CDR3 is built from 11 residues. V lost 8 bases and J 3 bases, leaving 5 bases between the germline ends.